The text below deals with one T cell receptor beta chain. Its cognate antigen is unknown. These data are taken from a study of T cells and Merkel cell carcinoma outcomes. With 3 bases removed from V and 7 bases from J, the gap between germline ends came to 19 bases. The CDR3 is 16 residues long. CDR1 and CDR2 from the germline V gene are KGHSH and LQKENI. Sequencing was performed with immunoSEQ multiplex PCR; in TCRdb, only in-frame clones are kept and a portion is missing. The sample has 500 to 550 clones, more than 90% seen once. General study findings and limits: Repertoire plus T-cell density reportedly predicted Merkel cell carcinoma outcomes.

The clonotype originates from a human donor with Merkel cell carcinoma. The sequenced sample was tumor tissue from Merkel cell carcinoma. The chain carries TRBV18 and TRBJ2-1, with D possibly TRBD1 on 6 matching bases. Here the CDR3 reads CASSPIGRGLKNEQFF. CDR3 DNA sequence: TGTGCCAGCTCACCTATTGGTAGGGGGTTGAAGAATGAGCAGTTCTTC.